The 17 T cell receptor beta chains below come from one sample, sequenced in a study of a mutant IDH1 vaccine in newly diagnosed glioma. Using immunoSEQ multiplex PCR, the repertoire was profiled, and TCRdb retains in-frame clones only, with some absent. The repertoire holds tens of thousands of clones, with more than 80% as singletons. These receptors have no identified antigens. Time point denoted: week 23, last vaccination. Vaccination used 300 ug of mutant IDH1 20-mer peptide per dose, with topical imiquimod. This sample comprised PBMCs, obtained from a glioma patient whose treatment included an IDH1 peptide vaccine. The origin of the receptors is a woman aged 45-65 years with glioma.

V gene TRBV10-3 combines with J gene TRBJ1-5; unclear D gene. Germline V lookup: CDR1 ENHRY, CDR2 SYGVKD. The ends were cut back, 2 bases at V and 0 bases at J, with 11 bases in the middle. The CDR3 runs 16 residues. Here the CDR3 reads CAISEVPFDSNQPQHF. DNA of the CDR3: TGTGCCATCAGTGAGGTGCCGTTTGATAGCAATCAGCCCCAGCATTTT.

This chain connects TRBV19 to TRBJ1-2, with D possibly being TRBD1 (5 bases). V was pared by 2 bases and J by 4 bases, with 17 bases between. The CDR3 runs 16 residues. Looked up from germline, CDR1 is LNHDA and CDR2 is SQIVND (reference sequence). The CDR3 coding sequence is TGTGCCAGTAGTATATCGGGACGGCAGGAGGCCTATGGCTACACCTTC. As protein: CASSISGRQEAYGYTF.

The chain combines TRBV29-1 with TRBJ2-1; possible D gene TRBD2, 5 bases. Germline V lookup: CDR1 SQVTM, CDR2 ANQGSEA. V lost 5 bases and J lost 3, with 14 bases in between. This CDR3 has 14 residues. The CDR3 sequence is CSVPPGGGYNEQFF. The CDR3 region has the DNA TGCAGCGTTCCTCCCGGAGGAGGCTACAATGAGCAGTTCTTC.

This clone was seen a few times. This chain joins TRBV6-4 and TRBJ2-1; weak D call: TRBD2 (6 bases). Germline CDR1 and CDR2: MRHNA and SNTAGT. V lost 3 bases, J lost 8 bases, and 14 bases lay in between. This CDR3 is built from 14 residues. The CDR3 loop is CASSEGVGGDEQFF. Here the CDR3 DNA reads TGTGCCAGCAGTGAAGGGGTCGGGGGAGATGAGCAGTTCTTC.

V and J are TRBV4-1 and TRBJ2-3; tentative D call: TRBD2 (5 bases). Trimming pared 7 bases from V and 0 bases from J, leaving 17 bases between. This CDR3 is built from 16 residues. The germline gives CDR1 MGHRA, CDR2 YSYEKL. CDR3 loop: CASTPRAGTSTDTQYF. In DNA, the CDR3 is TGCGCCAGCACCCCCCGGGCGGGTACTAGCACAGATACGCAGTATTTT.

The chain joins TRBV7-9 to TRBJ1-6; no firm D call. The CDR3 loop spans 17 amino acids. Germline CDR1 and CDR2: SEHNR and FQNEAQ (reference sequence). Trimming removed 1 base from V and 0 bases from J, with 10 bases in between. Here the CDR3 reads CASSLVRADSYNSPLHF. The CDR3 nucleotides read TGTGCCAGCAGCTTAGTAAGGGCAGACTCCTATAATTCACCCCTCCACTTT.

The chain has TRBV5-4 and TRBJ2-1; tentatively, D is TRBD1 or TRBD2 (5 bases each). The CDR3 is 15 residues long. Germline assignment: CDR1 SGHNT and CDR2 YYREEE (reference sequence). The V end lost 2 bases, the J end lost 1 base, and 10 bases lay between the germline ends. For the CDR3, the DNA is TGTGCCAGCAGCTTAGGGGAGACGTCCTACAATGAGCAGTTCTTC. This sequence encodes CASSLGETSYNEQFF.

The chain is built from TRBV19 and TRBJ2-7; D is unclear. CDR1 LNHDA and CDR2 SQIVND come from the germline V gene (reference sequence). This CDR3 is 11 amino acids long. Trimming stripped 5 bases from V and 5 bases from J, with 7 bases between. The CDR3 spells CASSSPDEQYF. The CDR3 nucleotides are TGTGCCAGTAGTTCTCCCGACGAGCAGTACTTC.

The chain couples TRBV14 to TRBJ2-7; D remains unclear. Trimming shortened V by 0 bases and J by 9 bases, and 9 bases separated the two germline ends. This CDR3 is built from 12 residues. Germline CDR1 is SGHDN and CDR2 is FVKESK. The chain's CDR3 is CASSQDWQTQYF. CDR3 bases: TGTGCCAGCAGCCAAGACTGGCAGACGCAGTACTTC.

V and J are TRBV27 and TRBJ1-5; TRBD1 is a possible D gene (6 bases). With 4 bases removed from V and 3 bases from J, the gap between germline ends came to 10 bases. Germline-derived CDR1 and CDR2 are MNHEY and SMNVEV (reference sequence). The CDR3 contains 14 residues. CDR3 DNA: TGTGCCAGCAGTTCGGGGGCCCCCAATCAGCCCCAGCATTTT. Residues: CASSSGAPNQPQHF.

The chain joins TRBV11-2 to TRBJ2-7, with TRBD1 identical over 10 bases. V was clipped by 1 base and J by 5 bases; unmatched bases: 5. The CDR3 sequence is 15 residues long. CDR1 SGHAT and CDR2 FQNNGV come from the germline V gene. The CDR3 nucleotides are TGTGCCAGCAGCTTAGGACAGGGGGCCTATAACGAGCAGTACTTC. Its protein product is CASSLGQGAYNEQYF.

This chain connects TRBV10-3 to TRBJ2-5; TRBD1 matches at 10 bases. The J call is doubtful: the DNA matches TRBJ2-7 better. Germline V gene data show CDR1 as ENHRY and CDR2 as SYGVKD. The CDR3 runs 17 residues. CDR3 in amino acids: CAIRAQAGTGVEYEQYF. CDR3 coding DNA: TGTGCCATCAGGGCCCAGGCCGGGACAGGGGTCGAATACGAGCAGTACTTC.

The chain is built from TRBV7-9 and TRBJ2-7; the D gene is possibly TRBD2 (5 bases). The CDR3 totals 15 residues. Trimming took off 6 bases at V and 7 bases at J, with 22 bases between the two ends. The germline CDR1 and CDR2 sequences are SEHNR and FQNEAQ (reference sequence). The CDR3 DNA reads TGTGCCAGCAGTCCCACTCTTCTCCTACCGGGGGAGCAGTACTTC. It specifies CASSPTLLLPGEQYF. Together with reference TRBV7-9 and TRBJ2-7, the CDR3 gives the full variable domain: DTGVSQNPRHKITKRGQNVTFRCDPISEHNRLYWYRQTLGQGPEFLTYFQNEAQLEKSRLLSDRFSAERPKGSFSTLEIQRTEQGDSAMYLCASSPTLLLPGEQYFGPGTRLTVT.

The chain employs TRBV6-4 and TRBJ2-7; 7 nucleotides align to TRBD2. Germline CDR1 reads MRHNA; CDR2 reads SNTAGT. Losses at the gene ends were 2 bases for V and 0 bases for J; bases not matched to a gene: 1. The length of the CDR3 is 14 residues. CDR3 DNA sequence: TGTGCCAGCAGTGACCGCGGGAGCTCCTACGAGCAGTACTTC. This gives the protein CASSDRGSSYEQYF.

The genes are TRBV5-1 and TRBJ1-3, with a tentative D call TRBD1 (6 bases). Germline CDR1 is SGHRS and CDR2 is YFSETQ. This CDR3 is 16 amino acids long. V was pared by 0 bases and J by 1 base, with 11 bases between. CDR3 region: CASSLGPGASGNTIYF. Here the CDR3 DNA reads TGCGCCAGCAGCTTGGGTCCGGGGGCGTCTGGAAACACCATATATTTT.

CDR3 sequence (DNA): TGTGCCAGCAGCGTAGGAGACAGGGTTAGTTCACCCCTCCACTTT. Protein sequence: CASSVGDRVSSPLHF. This chain links TRBV9 with TRBJ1-6; 7 nucleotides match TRBD1. Germline lookup yields CDR1 SGDLS and CDR2 YYNGEE. The J segment lost 9 bases and the V segment lost 0 bases, leaving 6 bases of the junction unmatched. This CDR3 has 15 amino acids.

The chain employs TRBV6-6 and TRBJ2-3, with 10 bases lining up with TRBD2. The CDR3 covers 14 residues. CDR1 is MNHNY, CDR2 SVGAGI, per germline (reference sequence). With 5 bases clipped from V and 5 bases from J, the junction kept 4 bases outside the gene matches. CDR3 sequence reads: CASSKREGRDTQYF. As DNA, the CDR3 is TGTGCCAGCAGTAAGCGGGAGGGAAGAGATACGCAGTATTTT.